These 31 T cell receptor beta chains were sequenced from one sample in a study of blood T cell repertoires in COVID-19 (dated by TCRdb to 2019 to 2021). The library was generated by the immunoSEQ multiplex PCR assay. TCRdb retrieved this table from immuneACCESS and kept in-frame rearrangements only. Not all clones are present; in checked studies, unresolved V genes account for under half, and no reason is known for the remainder. The sample table contains about 140,000 clones; only one count was recorded for more than 75% of them. The ten top clones hold approximately 4.2% of the sample. The sequencing sample was made of peripheral blood. The receptors originated from a woman in her forties with acute or convalescent COVID-19.

This clone appeared a single time. CDR3 in amino acids: CASQPGLARFEDEQYF. CDR3 nucleotide sequence: TGTGCCAGCCAACCGGGACTAGCCCGTTTTGAGGACGAGCAGTACTTC. The chain couples TRBV19 to TRBJ2-7; TRBD2 matches 9 bases. V trimming: 9 bases; J trimming: 5 bases; junction bases outside the gene matches: 17. Germline V CDR1 and CDR2: LNHDA, SQIVND (reference sequence). This CDR3 region has 16 residues. Drawing the rest from reference TRBV19 and TRBJ2-7, the complete variable domain is DGGITQSPKYLFRKEGQNVTLSCEQNLNHDAMYWYRQDPGQGLRLIYYSQIVNDFQKGDIAEGYSVSREKKESFPLTVTSAQKNPTAFYLCASQPGLARFEDEQYFGPGTRLTVT.

This chain uses TRBV29-1 with TRBJ1-1, with D uncertain. Looked up from germline, CDR1 is SQVTM and CDR2 is ANQGSEA. The CDR3 is 11 residues long. V lost 4 bases and J lost 3, with 6 bases in between. The CDR3: CSVGPDTEAFF. CDR3 nucleotide sequence: TGCAGCGTTGGCCCGGACACTGAAGCTTTCTTT.

This clone was seen more than once but under ten times. The CDR3 sequence: CASRPQKNYGYTF. Here the CDR3 DNA reads TGTGCCAGCAGGCCACAGAAGAACTATGGCTACACCTTC. The chain recombines TRBV27 with TRBJ1-2; D is unresolved. Germline V CDR1 and CDR2: MNHEY, SMNVEV (reference sequence). CDR3 length: 13 residues. The V end lost 6 bases, the J end lost 2 bases, and 10 bases lay between the germline ends.

The chain is built from TRBV7-6 and TRBJ2-3, with D possibly TRBD2 on 6 matching bases. This CDR3 is built from 16 residues. Trimming stripped 5 bases from V and 1 base from J, with 16 bases between. Germline-derived CDR1 and CDR2 are SGHVS and FNYEAQ. CDR3 coding DNA: TGTGCCAGCAGCAAGGGACTTCTAAGGGGCACAGATACGCAGTATTTT. Protein product: CASSKGLLRGTDTQYF.

A note on this clone: This CDR3 is also generated by other DNA sequences in the sample. J is TRBJ2-7 and V is TRBV2; no definite D call. The V and J ends lost 8 bases and 3 bases respectively, with 8 bases between them. CDR3 length: 11 amino acids. Germline V lookup: CDR1 SNHLY, CDR2 FYNNEI. In nucleotides, the CDR3 is TGTGCCAGCGGTAGTGGCTACGAGCAGTACTTC. Its translation is CASGSGYEQYF.

The genes are TRBV11-2 and TRBJ2-1, with 12 nucleotides matching TRBD2. Trimming removed 1 base from V and 10 bases from J; junction bases left unmatched: 8. Per germline, CDR1 SGHAT and CDR2 FQNNGV. CDR3 size: 16 residues. The CDR3 region has the DNA TGTGCCAGCAGCTTAGGAGCTAGCGGGGGGGCCAGGGAGCAGTTCTTC. It is translated as CASSLGASGGAREQFF.

This CDR3 is CAWNQGHTGELFF. The CDR3 DNA is TGTGCCTGGAATCAGGGGCACACCGGGGAGCTGTTTTTT. The rearrangement joins TRBV30 to TRBJ2-2; TRBD1 is a possible D gene (6 bases). This CDR3 is 13 amino acids long. Germline CDR1 is GTSNPN and CDR2 is SVGIG (reference sequence). Trimming left V 4 bases short and J 3 bases short, with 9 bases between.

The rearrangement joins TRBV7-9 to TRBJ2-5; 8 bases match TRBD1. Germline CDR1 reads SEHNR; CDR2 reads FQNEAQ (reference sequence). The CDR3 consists of 13 residues. The ends lost 4 bases at V and 4 bases at J; junction bases unmatched: 2. This CDR3 is CASSSGQGETQYF. CDR3 bases: TGTGCCAGCAGCTCAGGACAGGGAGAGACCCAGTACTTC.

This chain connects TRBV12-3 or TRBV12-4 to TRBJ1-5, with TRBD1 as a possible D gene (6 bases). V lost 10 bases to trimming and J lost 6 bases, with 16 bases between them. The CDR3 sequence is 13 residues long. The CDR3 spells CATQAQGSQPQHF. The DNA of the CDR3 is TGTGCCACCCAGGCCCAGGGGAGTCAGCCCCAGCATTTT.

This clone was detected once. V is TRBV18 and J is TRBJ2-1; 11 nucleotides line up with TRBD1. From germline, CDR1 is KGHSH and CDR2 LQKENI. CDR3 length: 15 residues. V trimming: 3 bases; J trimming: 7 bases; junction bases outside the gene matches: 5. The CDR3 here is CASSPLGTGGNEQFF. The DNA of the CDR3 is TGTGCCAGCTCACCCCTCGGGACAGGGGGGAATGAGCAGTTCTTC. The full variable domain, with the rest looked up from reference TRBV18 and TRBJ2-1, is NAGVMQNPRHLVRRRGQEARLRCSPMKGHSHVYWYRQLPEEGLKFMVYLQKENIIDESGMPKERFSAEFPKEGPSILRIQQVVRGDSAAYFCASSPLGTGGNEQFFGPGTRLTVL.

As for this clone: The same CDR3 can be traced to other DNA sequences in this sample. V gene TRBV7-2 combines with J gene TRBJ2-3; TRBD2 agrees at 10 bases. Germline V gives CDR1 SGHTA, CDR2 FQGNSA. After removal of 0 bases from V and 4 bases from J, the junction contained 1 base not matched to a gene. CDR3 length: 15 residues. Written as DNA, the CDR3 is TGTGCCAGCAGCTTAGCCAGCGGGGGGGCAGATACGCAGTATTTT. Residues: CASSLASGGADTQYF.

The V call is TRBV9, the J call TRBJ1-1; 8 bases match TRBD1. The J segment lost 0 bases and the V segment lost 0 bases, leaving 4 bases of the junction unmatched. CDR1 is SGDLS and CDR2 is YYNGEE in the germline V gene. This CDR3 is built from 16 residues. In nucleotides, the CDR3 is TGTGCCAGCAGCGTAGGAACACAGGGGGTGAACACTGAAGCTTTCTTT. Translation: CASSVGTQGVNTEAFF.

This clone was seen a single time. V usage is TRBV6-5 and J usage is TRBJ1-2, with a weak D call TRBD1 (6 bases). V was trimmed by 0 bases and J by 4 bases, leaving 12 bases between them. The CDR3 has 15 residues. The germline CDR1 and CDR2 sequences are MNHEY and SVGAGI. Here the CDR3 reads CASSYSTGRGYGYTF. CDR3 nucleotides: TGTGCCAGCAGTTACTCGACGGGCAGGGGCTATGGCTACACCTTC.

The V and J genes are TRBV6-5 and TRBJ2-3, with TRBD1 matching 8 bases. Trimming at V came to 6 bases and at J to 8 bases, leaving 7 bases not matched to a gene. This CDR3 comprises 13 residues. Germline V gene sequence: CDR1 MNHEY, CDR2 SVGAGI. CDR3 coding DNA: TGTGCCAGCAGGGGGACAGGACGAGGTACGCAGTATTTT. Its protein product is CASRGTGRGTQYF.

The rearrangement links TRBV2 to TRBJ2-1; possibly TRBD1 for D (6 bases). CDR1 and CDR2 (germline): SNHLY, FYNNEI. V lost 3 bases to trimming and J lost 0 bases, with 18 bases between them. The CDR3 length is 18 residues. The CDR3 loop reads CASSDETGLLSSYNEQFF. In nucleotides, the CDR3 is TGTGCCAGCAGTGACGAAACAGGGCTACTCAGCTCCTACAATGAGCAGTTCTTC.

The J gene is TRBJ1-4, the V gene TRBV6-5; D perhaps matches TRBD1 (6 bases). From germline, CDR1 is MNHEY and CDR2 SVGAGI. The CDR3 covers 14 residues. Trimming removed 5 bases at V and 13 bases at J, with 20 bases between. CDR3 in amino acids: CASSPTGSKGTLFF. CDR3 coding DNA: TGTGCCAGCAGTCCGACAGGTTCCAAAGGGACACTGTTTTTT.

V usage is TRBV6-6 and J usage is TRBJ1-3; 9 nucleotides agree with TRBD1. V lost 6 bases to trimming and J lost 1 base; unmatched junction nucleotides: 10. CDR1 is MNHNY, CDR2 SVGAGI, per germline (reference sequence). The CDR3 totals 17 residues. CDR3 loop: CASSRSRDRESGNTIYF. In DNA form, the CDR3 reads TGTGCCAGCAGCCGATCCCGGGACAGGGAATCTGGAAACACCATATATTTT.

The chain has TRBV7-9 and TRBJ2-7; 8 nucleotides align to TRBD2. The V and J ends lost 4 bases and 2 bases, in that order; junction bases with no gene match: 13. The length of the CDR3 is 17 residues. CDR1 is SEHNR and CDR2 is FQNEAQ in the germline V gene (reference sequence). Here the CDR3 reads CASSSAGAAGSPYEQYF. As DNA, the CDR3 is TGTGCCAGCAGCTCAGCGGGAGCCGCCGGGAGTCCCTACGAGCAGTACTTC.

This clone was observed once. The V and J genes are TRBV6-2 or TRBV6-3 and TRBJ1-5; 9 bases fit TRBD1. V gave up 0 bases and J gave up 1 base; unmatched junction bases: 13. Germline lookup yields CDR1 MNHEY and CDR2 SVGEGT. CDR3 size: 20 residues. Here the CDR3 reads CASSYSPYRGRGVSNQPQHF. CDR3 bases: TGTGCCAGCAGTTACTCTCCGTACAGGGGGCGGGGGGTGAGCAATCAGCCCCAGCATTTT.

The gene calls are TRBV30 and TRBJ1-5; D is ambiguous. The ends were cut back, 0 bases at V and 2 bases at J, with 14 bases in the middle. The CDR3 length is 16 residues. The germline gives CDR1 GTSNPN, CDR2 SVGIG (reference sequence). This CDR3 is CAWSVPSVVGNQPQHF. The CDR3 DNA follows: TGTGCCTGGAGTGTCCCCTCGGTAGTCGGCAATCAGCCCCAGCATTTT.

The V and J genes are TRBV4-3 and TRBJ1-3, with D hard to call. The CDR3 is 16 residues long. V shed 0 bases and J shed 2 bases, with 11 bases lying between them. Germline V gives CDR1 LGHNA, CDR2 YSLEER. The CDR3 DNA reads TGCGCCAGCAGCCAAGAGGTTGAGAGGGCTGGAAACACCATATATTTT. It yields the protein CASSQEVERAGNTIYF.

The V and J genes are TRBV5-6 and TRBJ2-3; 7 bases line up with TRBD1. The trim removed 1 base at V and 7 bases at J, leaving 6 bases unmatched. CDR1 is SGHDT and CDR2 is YYEEEE in the germline V gene. This CDR3 has 14 amino acids. CDR3 nucleotides: TGTGCCAGCAGCTTGCACAGGGGAATTCATACGCAGTATTTT. Amino acids: CASSLHRGIHTQYF.

The chain employs TRBV6-5 and TRBJ2-3; 10 positions match TRBD2. V trimming: 2 bases; J trimming: 5 bases; junction bases outside the gene matches: 7. The CDR3 covers 16 residues. Per the germline V gene, CDR1 is MNHEY and CDR2 is SVGAGI. The CDR3 loop reads CASSYTSGRAGDTQYF. CDR3 coding DNA: TGTGCCAGCAGTTACACGAGCGGGAGGGCCGGAGATACGCAGTATTTT.

V is TRBV6-8 and J is TRBJ1-2, with 8 bases lining up with TRBD1. J was trimmed by 8 bases and V by 7 bases; bases with no gene match: 24. Germline V gene data show CDR1 as MNHGY and CDR2 as SAAAGT. CDR3 length equals 18 residues. In DNA form, the CDR3 reads TGTGCCAGCACCTGCCTAGAGGCGGGGACAGGACCTTGGGGGGGCTACACCTTC. Translated: CASTCLEAGTGPWGGYTF.

J is TRBJ2-7 and V is TRBV6-6, with a tentative D call TRBD1 (6 bases). The germline CDR1 and CDR2 sequences are MNHNY and SVGAGI (reference sequence). There are 13 residues in the CDR3. V was cut by 7 bases and J by 4 bases, with 14 bases left in between. The chain's CDR3 is CASTGQGNYEQYF. The CDR3 DNA sequence: TGTGCCAGCACGGGGCAGGGGAATTACGAGCAGTACTTC.

The chain is built from TRBV4-3 and TRBJ2-2; 9 bases fit TRBD2. V was pared by 6 bases and J by 6 bases, with 11 bases of the junction left unmatched. Germline lookup yields CDR1 LGHNA and CDR2 YSLEER. The CDR3 has 16 amino acids. Here the CDR3 reads CASRNSGGSIAGELFF. For the CDR3, the DNA is TGCGCCAGCAGGAATAGCGGGGGCTCGATTGCCGGGGAGCTGTTTTTT.

The CDR3 coding sequence is TGTGCCAGCAGTCCTCCCGGGGGTCTTTGGGAGCAGTACTTC. It encodes CASSPPGGLWEQYF. The chain couples TRBV28 to TRBJ2-7; D is possibly TRBD2 (6 bases). Per germline, CDR1 MDHEN and CDR2 SYDVKM. V lost 5 bases, J lost 7 bases, and 18 bases lay in between. The CDR3 spans 14 residues.

The gene calls are TRBV18 and TRBJ2-2; TRBD2 matches at 12 bases. With 1 base clipped from V and 5 bases from J, the junction kept 2 bases outside the gene matches. CDR3 length equals 16 residues. Germline CDR1 KGHSH, CDR2 LQKENI. CDR3 amino acids: CASSPLLAGGTGELFF. DNA for the CDR3: TGTGCCAGCTCACCACTACTAGCGGGAGGTACCGGGGAGCTGTTTTTT. Based on the CDR3 plus reference TRBV18 and TRBJ2-2, the full variable domain is NAGVMQNPRHLVRRRGQEARLRCSPMKGHSHVYWYRQLPEEGLKFMVYLQKENIIDESGMPKERFSAEFPKEGPSILRIQQVVRGDSAAYFCASSPLLAGGTGELFFGEGSRLTVL.

V usage is TRBV15 and J usage is TRBJ1-2; maybe TRBD1 (5 bases). V gave up 2 bases and J gave up 8 bases, with 12 bases separating them. The CDR3 is 13 residues long. Per germline, CDR1 LNHNV and CDR2 YYDKDF (reference sequence). The CDR3 here is CATSRQGGVGYTF. Here the CDR3 DNA reads TGTGCCACCAGCAGACAGGGAGGGGTCGGCTACACCTTC.

The chain is built from TRBV27 and TRBJ1-2, with D perhaps matching TRBD1 (6 bases). CDR1 is MNHEY and CDR2 is SMNVEV in the germline V gene (reference sequence). The CDR3 consists of 16 residues. The V end was cut by 0 bases, the J end by 6 bases, with 17 bases between. The CDR3 reads CASSLSGGGHIDGYTF. The CDR3, as DNA: TGTGCCAGCAGTTTATCCGGGGGGGGCCACATCGATGGCTACACCTTC.

The J gene is TRBJ2-1, the V gene TRBV10-3; TRBD2 matches at 8 bases. Germline V gene lookup returns CDR1 ENHRY and CDR2 SYGVKD. V lost 1 base to trimming and J lost 9 bases; unmatched junction nucleotides: 5. The CDR3 is 14 amino acids. The CDR3 DNA reads TGTGCCATCAGTGAGTATTCTACTAGCGGTGAGCAGTTCTTC. As protein: CAISEYSTSGEQFF.